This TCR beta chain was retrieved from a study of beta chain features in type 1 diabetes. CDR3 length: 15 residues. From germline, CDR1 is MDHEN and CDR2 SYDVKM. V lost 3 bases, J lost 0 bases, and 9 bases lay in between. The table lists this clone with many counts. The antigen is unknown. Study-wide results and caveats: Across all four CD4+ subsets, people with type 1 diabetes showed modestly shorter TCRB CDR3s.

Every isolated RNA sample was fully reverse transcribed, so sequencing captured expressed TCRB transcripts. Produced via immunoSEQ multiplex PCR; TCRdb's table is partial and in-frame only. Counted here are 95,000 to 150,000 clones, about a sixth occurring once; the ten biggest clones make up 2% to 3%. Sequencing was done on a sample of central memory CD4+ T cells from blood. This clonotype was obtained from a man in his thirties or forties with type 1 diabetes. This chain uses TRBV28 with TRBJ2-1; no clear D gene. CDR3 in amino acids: CASSFQLYSYNEQFF. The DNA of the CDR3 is TGTGCCAGCAGTTTCCAACTCTACTCCTACAATGAGCAGTTCTTC.